The 18 T cell receptor beta chains below come from one sample, sequenced in a study of shared clonotypes between healthy human individuals. TCRdb's table, derived via immunoSEQ multiplex PCR, lists solely in-frame clones and lacks some. The repertoire consists of a few million clones, with approximately 94% occurring once and the leading ten covering approximately 0.13%. The specimen sequenced was naive CD4+ T cells sorted from blood. Subset denoted: CD45RA+ positively selected. The receptors here all came from a man younger than 35 in good health.

The chain is built from TRBV19 and TRBJ1-2, with a possible D match to TRBD1 (6 bases). This CDR3 contains 14 residues. Between the trimmed V and J ends, which lost 5 bases and 1 base, there was a span of 11 bases. The germline V gene encodes CDR1 LNHDA and CDR2 SQIVND (reference sequence). The CDR3 sequence: CASSARGHNYGYTF. Written as DNA, the CDR3 is TGTGCCAGTAGTGCCAGGGGCCATAACTATGGCTACACCTTC. The full variable domain, completed using reference TRBV19 and TRBJ1-2, is DGGITQSPKYLFRKEGQNVTLSCEQNLNHDAMYWYRQDPGQGLRLIYYSQIVNDFQKGDIAEGYSVSREKKESFPLTVTSAQKNPTAFYLCASSARGHNYGYTFGSGTRLTVV.

The chain is built from TRBV7-9 and TRBJ2-5; 10 nucleotides align to TRBD2. The CDR3 extends over 15 amino acids. J was trimmed by 1 base and V by 5 bases; bases with no gene match: 4. CDR1 SEHNR and CDR2 FQNEAQ come from the germline V gene (reference sequence). Here the CDR3 DNA reads TGTGCCAGCAGCGGGGGGACTAGCGCCCAAGAGACCCAGTACTTC. The encoded protein is CASSGGTSAQETQYF.

The chain joins TRBV5-4 to TRBJ1-2, with D tentatively TRBD1 (5 bases). This CDR3 region has 13 residues. Deletions cut 5 bases from V and 3 bases from J, with 11 bases between. Looked up from germline, CDR1 is SGHNT and CDR2 is YYREEE (reference sequence). This chain's CDR3 is CASSPDSDYGYTF. The CDR3 DNA reads as TGTGCCAGCAGTCCCGACAGCGACTATGGCTACACCTTC.

The chain employs TRBV10-3 and TRBJ2-3; 9 nucleotides align to TRBD1. The V gene's germline CDR1 is ENHRY and CDR2 SYGVKD. With V trimmed by 11 bases and J by 1 base, 4 bases remained unmatched. The CDR3 extends over 13 amino acids. CDR3 in DNA: TGTGCCCACAGACAGGGGGGCACAGATACGCAGTATTTT. Protein sequence: CAHRQGGTDTQYF.

V gene TRBV10-3 combines with J gene TRBJ2-1; 10 bases align to TRBD2. The germline V gene has CDR1 ENHRY and CDR2 SYGVKD. Trimming at V came to 1 base and at J to 9 bases, leaving 3 bases not matched to a gene. There are 14 residues in the CDR3. CDR3 amino acids: CAISELSSGSEQFF. In nucleotides, the CDR3 is TGTGCCATCAGTGAGTTGTCTAGCGGGAGTGAGCAGTTCTTC.

The chain recombines TRBV9 with TRBJ2-1; TRBD2 aligns across 12 bases. The CDR3 is 18 residues long. The germline V gene encodes CDR1 SGDLS and CDR2 YYNGEE. With 0 bases clipped from V and 7 bases from J, the junction kept 11 bases outside the gene matches. This chain's CDR3 is CASSVEVGGLAGLNEQFF. CDR3 nucleotide sequence: TGTGCCAGCAGCGTAGAGGTTGGCGGACTAGCGGGATTAAATGAGCAGTTCTTC. Based on the CDR3 plus reference TRBV9 and TRBJ2-1, the full variable domain is DSGVTQTPKHLITATGQRVTLRCSPRSGDLSVYWYQQSLDQGLQFLIQYYNGEERAKGNILERFSAQQFPDLHSELNLSSLELGDSALYFCASSVEVGGLAGLNEQFFGPGTRLTVL.

A note on this clone: Other nucleotide sequences from this sample produce the same CDR3. This chain links TRBV27 with TRBJ2-7; perhaps D is TRBD1 or TRBD2 (5 bases each). Trimming removed 2 bases from V and 2 bases from J, with 7 bases in between. Per germline, CDR1 MNHEY and CDR2 SMNVEV (reference sequence). The CDR3 loop spans 13 amino acids. CDR3: CASSLRGPYEQYF. As DNA, the CDR3 is TGTGCCAGCAGTTTACGGGGACCCTACGAGCAGTACTTC.

The V call is TRBV4-3, the J call TRBJ2-5; 8 positions match TRBD2. J lost 4 bases, V lost 1 base, and 2 bases had no gene match. The CDR3 totals 14 residues. Germline CDR1 LGHNA, CDR2 YSLEER. DNA of the CDR3: TGCGCCAGCAGCCAAGGTGCGGGAGGAGAGACCCAGTACTTC. It translates to CASSQGAGGETQYF.

This CDR3 reads CASRIREVNTEAFF. CDR3 coding DNA: TGTGCCAGCAGGATCAGGGAGGTGAACACTGAAGCTTTCTTT. The chain carries TRBV2 and TRBJ1-1; maybe TRBD1 (5 bases). Germline CDR1 and CDR2: SNHLY and FYNNEI. The CDR3 is made up of 14 amino acids. V dropped 6 bases and J dropped 0 bases, with 11 bases sitting between them.

The gene calls are TRBV7-6 and TRBJ2-5; perhaps TRBD1 as D (6 bases). The germline gives CDR1 SGHVS, CDR2 FNYEAQ. Trimming pared 5 bases from V and 5 bases from J, leaving 18 bases between. The CDR3 runs 15 residues. The chain's CDR3 is CASSPEQGRVETQYF. CDR3 DNA sequence: TGTGCCAGCAGCCCCGAACAGGGTAGGGTTGAGACCCAGTACTTC.

The V and J genes are TRBV10-3 and TRBJ1-3; D is unresolved. Germline lookup yields CDR1 ENHRY and CDR2 SYGVKD. This CDR3 has 15 residues. Trimming stripped 2 bases from V and 0 bases from J, with 8 bases between. The CDR3: CAISEDLFSGNTIYF. The CDR3 DNA follows: TGTGCCATCAGTGAGGATCTGTTCTCTGGAAACACCATATATTTT.

V gene TRBV19 combines with J gene TRBJ1-5, with D possibly being TRBD1 (6 bases). Germline V gene lookup returns CDR1 LNHDA and CDR2 SQIVND (reference sequence). The length of the CDR3 is 15 residues. Deletions cut 5 bases from V and 0 bases from J, with 11 bases between. DNA for the CDR3: TGTGCCAGTAGTCTAGGACAGAATAGCAATCAGCCCCAGCATTTT. Protein sequence: CASSLGQNSNQPQHF. Based on the CDR3 plus reference TRBV19 and TRBJ1-5, the full variable domain is DGGITQSPKYLFRKEGQNVTLSCEQNLNHDAMYWYRQDPGQGLRLIYYSQIVNDFQKGDIAEGYSVSREKKESFPLTVTSAQKNPTAFYLCASSLGQNSNQPQHFGDGTRLSIL.

On this clone itself: Other nucleotide sequences from this sample produce the same CDR3. CDR3 coding DNA: TGTGCCAGCAGTTCAGGGAACACCGGGGAGCTGTTTTTT. Protein product: CASSSGNTGELFF. This chain links TRBV28 with TRBJ2-2, with D hard to call. CDR3 size: 13 residues. Between the trimmed V and J ends, which lost 4 bases and 1 base, there was a span of 4 bases. Germline V CDR1 and CDR2: MDHEN, SYDVKM.

The V gene is TRBV9, the J gene TRBJ2-1; D possibly corresponds to TRBD2 (6 bases). The V end lost 4 bases, the J end lost 3 bases, and 14 bases lay between the germline ends. Germline V gene data show CDR1 as SGDLS and CDR2 as YYNGEE. The CDR3 has 15 amino acids. The CDR3: CASSPGVGVYNEQFF. The CDR3 DNA follows: TGTGCCAGCAGCCCGGGAGTCGGGGTCTACAATGAGCAGTTCTTC.

V usage is TRBV7-9 and J usage is TRBJ1-5, with a weak D call TRBD1 (5 bases). Looked up from germline, CDR1 is SEHNR and CDR2 is FQNEAQ (reference sequence). The CDR3 sequence is 14 residues long. The V end was cut by 5 bases, the J end by 0 bases, with 8 bases between. The CDR3 sequence is CASSKDSSNQPQHF. The CDR3 nucleotides read TGTGCCAGCAGCAAAGACAGTAGCAATCAGCCCCAGCATTTT.

The rearrangement links TRBV28 to TRBJ2-7, with D perhaps matching TRBD2 (5 bases). This CDR3 is 13 amino acids long. The V and J ends lost 4 bases and 6 bases respectively, with 13 bases between them. Germline V CDR1 and CDR2: MDHEN, SYDVKM. The CDR3: CASSSSRAGEQYF. CDR3 nucleotide sequence: TGTGCCAGCAGTTCGTCTAGGGCGGGCGAGCAGTACTTC.

V gene TRBV1 combines with J gene TRBJ1-1. TRBV1 is a pseudogene. The CDR3 is 17 amino acids. CDR3 amino acids: CTSSHLKKAAVNTEAFF. In DNA, the CDR3 is TGCACCAGCAGCCACCTGAAGAAGGCAGCCGTGAACACTGAAGCTTTCTTT.

A note on this clone: This clone may be a read error of a much larger clone one base away. The CDR3: CASSLAQATQYF. The CDR3 DNA follows: TGCGCCAGCAGCTTGGCCCAAGCGACCCAGTACTTC. The rearrangement links TRBV5-1 to TRBJ2-5, with no clear D. The germline gives CDR1 SGHRS, CDR2 YFSETQ. The CDR3 loop spans 12 amino acids.